The rows below give T cell receptor beta chains drawn from one sample of a study of T cell responses to AZD1222 COVID-19 vaccine. Assay: immunoSEQ multiplex PCR; the TCRdb copy retains only in-frame clones and omits some. The sample holds 100,000 to 110,000 clones, more than 70% seen once. The sequencing used peripheral blood, collected on day 0 of MenACWY control vaccination. The receptors were sampled from an adult in good health. Each CDR3 is given with its conserved first and last residue. A D gene is named only where the DNA matches it firmly. Expanded clones are given a class, and other clones once, few, many or no size at all.

CDR3 length: 13
J gene: TRBJ1-5
clone size: once
D gene: .
V gene: TRBV28
CDR3 protein: CASRRALKRPQHF
CDR3 DNA: TGTGCCAGCAGACGGGCCCTCAAGCGGCCCCAGCATTTT

CDR3 length: 16
J gene: TRBJ1-3
clone size: few
D gene: .
V gene: TRBV6-2/TRBV6-3
CDR3 protein: CASSYSRTPRRDTIYF
CDR3 DNA: TGTGCCAGCAGTTACTCTCGGACACCGAGAAGAGACACCATATATTTT

CDR3 length: 17
J gene: TRBJ1-3
clone size: .
D gene: TRBD1
V gene: TRBV28
CDR3 protein: CASSPRDRGRSGNTIYF
CDR3 DNA: TGTGCCAGCAGTCCCCGGGACAGGGGGCGGTCTGGAAACACCATATATTTT

CDR3 length: 15
J gene: TRBJ2-1
clone size: .
D gene: TRBD1
V gene: TRBV7-2
CDR3 protein: CASSLEGGGYNEQFF
CDR3 DNA: TGTGCCAGCAGCTTAGAAGGGGGCGGATACAATGAGCAGTTCTTC

CDR3 length: 13
J gene: TRBJ2-5
clone size: .
D gene: .
V gene: TRBV30
CDR3 protein: CAWTQGSQETQYF
CDR3 DNA: TGTGCCTGGACACAGGGCAGTCAAGAGACCCAGTACTTC

CDR3 length: 13
J gene: TRBJ2-2
clone size: once
D gene: .
V gene: TRBV5-1
CDR3 protein: CASNQQVHGELFF
CDR3 DNA: TGCGCCAGCAATCAACAGGTACACGGGGAGCTGTTTTTT

CDR3 length: 13
J gene: TRBJ1-1
clone size: few
D gene: .
V gene: TRBV29-1
CDR3 protein: CSVEIPAVPEAFF
CDR3 DNA: TGCAGCGTTGAAATTCCTGCGGTCCCTGAAGCTTTCTTT

CDR3 length: 16
J gene: TRBJ1-3
clone size: .
D gene: .
V gene: TRBV10-3
CDR3 protein: CAISEGGPRARNTIYF
CDR3 DNA: TGTGCCATCAGTGAGGGTGGCCCCAGGGCCAGAAACACCATATATTTT

CDR3 length: 16
J gene: TRBJ2-3
clone size: .
D gene: .
V gene: TRBV11-2
CDR3 protein: CASSLNGGRFGDTQYF
CDR3 DNA: TGTGCCAGCAGCTTAAACGGGGGAAGGTTTGGAGATACGCAGTATTTT

CDR3 length: 16
J gene: TRBJ2-7
clone size: .
D gene: .
V gene: TRBV7-2
CDR3 protein: CASSLVSSGDTYEQYF
CDR3 DNA: TGTGCCAGCAGCTTAGTATCTTCCGGAGACACCTACGAGCAGTACTTC

CDR3 length: 18
J gene: TRBJ1-4
clone size: few
D gene: .
V gene: TRBV19
CDR3 protein: CASSFPLPGHATNEKLFF
CDR3 DNA: TGTGCCAGTAGTTTCCCCCTTCCCGGCCATGCAACTAATGAAAAACTGTTTTTT

CDR3 length: 15
J gene: TRBJ1-2
clone size: once
D gene: .
V gene: TRBV27
CDR3 protein: CASSPSTGPYYGYTF
CDR3 DNA: TGTGCCAGCAGTCCGTCGACAGGTCCCTACTATGGCTACACCTTC

CDR3 length: 14
J gene: TRBJ2-7
clone size: .
D gene: .
V gene: TRBV19
CDR3 protein: CASSIGGSTYEQYF
CDR3 DNA: TGTGCCAGTAGTATAGGAGGGTCAACCTACGAGCAGTACTTC

CDR3 length: 15
J gene: TRBJ2-7
clone size: .
D gene: .
V gene: TRBV7-2
CDR3 protein: CASSLAGEGGLEQYF
CDR3 DNA: TGTGCCAGCAGCTTAGCGGGAGAGGGTGGCCTCGAGCAGTACTTC

CDR3 length: 14
J gene: TRBJ2-3
clone size: once
D gene: .
V gene: TRBV7-2
CDR3 protein: CASSLADRSDTQYF
CDR3 DNA: TGTGCCAGCAGCTTAGCGGATAGATCAGATACGCAGTATTTT

CDR3 length: 15
J gene: TRBJ2-7
clone size: .
D gene: .
V gene: TRBV28
CDR3 protein: CASSPHMGSSYEQYF
CDR3 DNA: TGTGCCAGCAGTCCCCACATGGGTTCCTCCTACGAGCAGTACTTC

CDR3 length: 15
J gene: TRBJ1-2
clone size: .
D gene: .
V gene: TRBV11-2
CDR3 protein: CASSLDFGSNYGYTF
CDR3 DNA: TGTGCCAGCAGCTTAGATTTTGGGTCCAACTATGGCTACACCTTC

CDR3 length: 13
J gene: TRBJ1-1
clone size: .
D gene: TRBD1
V gene: TRBV2
CDR3 protein: CASTRQGWTEAFF
CDR3 DNA: TGTGCCAGCACAAGACAGGGGTGGACTGAAGCTTTCTTT

CDR3 length: 16
J gene: TRBJ2-5
clone size: .
D gene: TRBD2
V gene: TRBV9
CDR3 protein: CASSVSTSGRWETQYF
CDR3 DNA: TGTGCCAGCAGCGTATCGACTAGCGGGAGATGGGAGACCCAGTACTTC

CDR3 length: 15
J gene: TRBJ2-1
clone size: once
D gene: TRBD2
V gene: TRBV7-2
CDR3 protein: CASSWTSGPSNEQFF
CDR3 DNA: TGTGCCAGCAGCTGGACTAGCGGACCAAGTAATGAGCAGTTCTTC

CDR3 length: 15
J gene: TRBJ2-7
clone size: .
D gene: TRBD1
V gene: TRBV27
CDR3 protein: CASSRQTGEGHEQYF
CDR3 DNA: TGTGCCAGCAGTCGTCAGACAGGGGAAGGCCACGAGCAGTACTTC

CDR3 length: 13
J gene: TRBJ1-3
clone size: .
D gene: .
V gene: TRBV30
CDR3 protein: CAWIPSSGNTIYF
CDR3 DNA: TGTGCCTGGATCCCGAGCTCTGGAAACACCATATATTTT

CDR3 length: 13
J gene: TRBJ1-2
clone size: once
D gene: .
V gene: TRBV28
CDR3 protein: CASRLQTTDGYTF
CDR3 DNA: TGTGCCAGCAGACTTCAAACGACGGATGGCTACACCTTC

CDR3 length: 13
J gene: TRBJ1-1
clone size: .
D gene: .
V gene: TRBV4-3
CDR3 protein: CASSHGGRTEAFF
CDR3 DNA: TGCGCCAGCAGCCACGGGGGACGGACTGAAGCTTTCTTT

CDR3 length: 16
J gene: TRBJ2-7
clone size: .
D gene: TRBD1
V gene: TRBV19
CDR3 protein: CASSKNRGRGPYEQYF
CDR3 DNA: TGTGCCAGTAGTAAAAACAGGGGGCGAGGTCCCTACGAGCAGTACTTC

CDR3 length: 14
J gene: TRBJ1-6
clone size: .
D gene: .
V gene: TRBV9
CDR3 protein: CASSVMADNSPLHF
CDR3 DNA: TGTGCCAGCAGCGTAATGGCAGATAATTCACCCCTCCACTTT

CDR3 length: 15
J gene: TRBJ2-1
clone size: .
D gene: TRBD1
V gene: TRBV18
CDR3 protein: CASSPGQGSYNEQFF
CDR3 DNA: TGTGCCAGCTCACCTGGACAGGGCTCCTACAATGAGCAGTTCTTC

CDR3 length: 16
J gene: TRBJ2-3
clone size: .
D gene: .
V gene: TRBV9
CDR3 protein: CASSALAGGGTDTQYF
CDR3 DNA: TGTGCCAGCAGCGCTTTAGCTGGAGGGGGCACAGATACGCAGTATTTT

CDR3 length: 13
J gene: TRBJ2-7
clone size: once
D gene: .
V gene: TRBV7-8
CDR3 protein: CASSLRGAYEQYF
CDR3 DNA: TGTGCCAGCAGCTTACGGGGAGCCTACGAGCAGTACTTC